These 14 T cell receptor beta chains were all obtained from the same sample, sequenced in a study of cytomegalovirus exposure and HLA in healthy donors. Primers included in the PCR were 60 Vbeta and 13 Jbeta primers. Clones were read by immunoSEQ multiplex PCR, and TCRdb kept only the in-frame ones, dropping some. In the table there are roughly 100,000 clones, 55% to 80% of which are singletons. Sequenced: PBMCs. The receptor set was obtained from a man aged 35-49 years in good health and CMV-seronegative.

The chain links TRBV5-1 to TRBJ1-1; TRBD1 aligns across 9 bases. The CDR3 is 14 residues long. V dropped 5 bases and J dropped 1; count of bases not matched to a gene: 3. In germline, CDR1 is SGHRS, CDR2 YFSETQ. CDR3 protein: CASRATGGNTEAFF. The CDR3 DNA sequence: TGCGCCAGCAGAGCGACAGGGGGGAACACTGAAGCTTTCTTT.

V and J are TRBV6-5 and TRBJ1-3; D unresolved. The V end was cut by 0 bases, the J end by 0 bases, with 9 bases between. Germline assignment: CDR1 MNHEY and CDR2 SVGAGI. The CDR3 runs to 16 residues. CDR3: CASSYSSTSSGNTIYF. The CDR3 DNA reads TGTGCCAGCAGTTACTCGTCTACGAGCTCTGGAAACACCATATATTTT.

This clone was recorded only once. This chain connects TRBV11-2 to TRBJ1-2; 8 bases are shared with TRBD1. Losses at the gene ends were 5 bases for V and 6 bases for J; bases not matched to a gene: 11. The CDR3 totals 15 residues. Germline CDR1 SGHAT, CDR2 FQNNGV. Here the CDR3 reads CASSVTGTGPHGYTF. In DNA form, the CDR3 reads TGTGCCAGCAGCGTCACTGGGACAGGCCCCCATGGCTACACCTTC.

For this clone: In this CDR3 the conserved last residue, phenylalanine or tryptophan, is missing, so a read error is likely. The chain uses TRBV5-1 and TRBJ1-1; D remains ambiguous. This CDR3 has 13 residues. V lost 4 bases and J lost 5, with 12 bases in between. CDR1 is SGHRS and CDR2 is YFSETQ in the germline V gene. In nucleotides, the CDR3 is TGCGCCAGCAGCCGGGAGGGAGGGACTGAAGCTTTCGTT. Its translation is CASSREGGTEAFV.

The gene calls are TRBV7-3 and TRBJ2-5; a possible D gene is TRBD2 (5 bases). With 2 bases removed from V and 1 base from J, the gap between germline ends came to 14 bases. Germline V CDR1 and CDR2: SGHTA, FQGTGA. The CDR3 sequence is 16 residues long. The CDR3 bases are TGTGCCAGCAGCTTACGGGGAAACCGCCTCCAAGAGACCCAGTACTTC. This codes for CASSLRGNRLQETQYF.

The chain employs TRBV19 and TRBJ1-4; unclear D gene. CDR3 length: 15 amino acids. Trimming left V 5 bases short and J 0 bases short, with 10 bases between. From germline, CDR1 is LNHDA and CDR2 SQIVND (reference sequence). This chain's CDR3 is CASSARVATNEKLFF. The CDR3 bases are TGTGCCAGTAGTGCCCGGGTCGCAACTAATGAAAAACTGTTTTTT.

The chain joins TRBV5-1 to TRBJ1-1; D is uncertain. The CDR3 is made up of 13 amino acids. Trimming stripped 0 bases from V and 5 bases from J, with 8 bases between. CDR1 and CDR2 (germline): SGHRS, YFSETQ. CDR3: CASSLDNPTEAFF. CDR3 sequence (DNA): TGCGCCAGCAGCTTGGACAATCCAACTGAAGCTTTCTTT.

Regarding this clone: The germline gene is not matched at one end of the junction; a read error may be the cause. The rearrangement links TRBV18 to TRBJ2-2; D perhaps matches TRBD2 (5 bases). Germline CDR1 KGHSH, CDR2 LQKENI. The CDR3 extends over 15 amino acids. Written as DNA, the CDR3 is TGTGCCAGCTCGCCACTTAGCGTCAACACCGGGGAGCTGTTTTTT. Its translation is CASSPLSVNTGELFF.

V is TRBV5-4 and J is TRBJ1-3; a weak D match, TRBD1 (5 bases). Trimming took off 4 bases at V and 4 bases at J, with 12 bases between the two ends. The CDR3 is 14 amino acids. From germline, CDR1 is SGHNT and CDR2 YYREEE (reference sequence). The CDR3 spells CASSRYRSGNTIYF. The CDR3 DNA is TGTGCCAGCAGCCGTTACAGGTCCGGAAACACCATATATTTT.

The chain couples TRBV28 to TRBJ2-7; TRBD1 aligns across 8 bases. Trimming removed 3 bases from V and 3 bases from J; junction bases left unmatched: 7. This CDR3 has 15 residues. The germline gives CDR1 MDHEN, CDR2 SYDVKM. The CDR3 DNA reads as TGTGCCAGCAGTTTGTGGGCAGGGGGCCTCTACGAGCAGTACTTC. Its translation is CASSLWAGGLYEQYF.

The V and J genes are TRBV9 and TRBJ2-5, with 8 bases matching TRBD2. The germline gives CDR1 SGDLS, CDR2 YYNGEE. The CDR3 contains 15 residues. J lost 2 bases, V lost 0 bases, and 3 bases had no gene match. CDR3 sequence (DNA): TGTGCCAGCAGCGTAGAGAGCGGGAGACAAGAGACCCAGTACTTC. It yields the protein CASSVESGRQETQYF.

The V call is TRBV28, the J call TRBJ1-1; 8 nucleotides agree with TRBD1. V lost 7 bases, J lost 5 bases, and 6 bases stayed unmatched. The CDR3 sequence is 13 residues long. CDR1 and CDR2 (germline): MDHEN, SYDVKM. Here the CDR3 reads CASTRQGLTEAFF. The CDR3 bases are TGTGCCAGCACCCGACAGGGGCTGACTGAAGCTTTCTTT.

The chain is built from TRBV14 and TRBJ1-2, with 8 bases that match TRBD1. Unmatched junction bases numbered 8, after V lost 4 bases and J lost 4 bases. The germline V gene has CDR1 SGHDN and CDR2 FVKESK. The CDR3 contains 15 residues. CDR3 sequence reads: CASSLLAGTGYGYTF. Written as DNA, the CDR3 is TGTGCCAGCAGCCTCCTCGCCGGGACAGGCTATGGCTACACCTTC.

This clone has a handful of counts. The chain links TRBV6-1 to TRBJ1-1, with TRBD1 matching over 7 bases. V dropped 2 bases and J dropped 4; count of bases not matched to a gene: 4. This CDR3 has 14 amino acids. CDR1 and CDR2 (germline): MNHNS, SASEGT. The CDR3 protein is CASSERAGGTEAFF. The CDR3 DNA sequence: TGTGCCAGCAGTGAACGCGCAGGGGGCACTGAAGCTTTCTTT.